The 16 T cell receptor beta chains below all came from one sample that was sequenced in a study of blood T cell repertoires in COVID-19. Measured with immunoSEQ multiplex PCR; TCRdb has only the in-frame clones, and not every one. The sample holds 150,000 to 200,000 clones, 70% to 85% seen once. The sample taken for sequencing was peripheral blood. All receptors derive from a woman between 40 and 55 years old with COVID-19, enrolled during active disease.

Ten or more counts support this clone. The V gene is TRBV10-3, the J gene TRBJ1-5, with D perhaps TRBD1 (5 bases). Looked up from germline, CDR1 is ENHRY and CDR2 is SYGVKD. This CDR3 comprises 15 residues. With 0 bases removed from V and 4 bases from J, the gap between germline ends came to 10 bases. This CDR3 reads CAISESGAGNQPQHF. DNA for the CDR3: TGTGCCATCAGTGAGTCAGGGGCAGGAAATCAGCCCCAGCATTTT.

The genes are TRBV5-4 and TRBJ2-5; 8 bases fit TRBD2. V trimming: 4 bases; J trimming: 2 bases; junction bases outside the gene matches: 10. Germline lookup yields CDR1 SGHNT and CDR2 YYREEE (reference sequence). CDR3 size: 16 residues. CDR3 bases: TGTGCCAGCAGCCCGTTCCCTGCGGGGGGACAAGAGACCCAGTACTTC. Translation gives CASSPFPAGGQETQYF.

In DNA, the CDR3 is TGTGCCAGTAGCGACGGATTTCGGACAGGGACGGGTGGCTACACCTTC. Amino acids: CASSDGFRTGTGGYTF. This chain links TRBV19 with TRBJ1-2; 8 nucleotides agree with TRBD1. Germline V gene data show CDR1 as LNHDA and CDR2 as SQIVND (reference sequence). There are 16 residues in the CDR3. Trimming at V came to 6 bases and at J to 7 bases, leaving 16 bases not matched to a gene.

This clone was recorded a few times. This chain links TRBV19 with TRBJ1-3; D may be TRBD1 (5 bases). In germline, CDR1 is LNHDA, CDR2 SQIVND (reference sequence). This CDR3 region has 14 residues. V was shortened by 5 bases and J by 4 bases, with 12 bases between the two germline ends. CDR3 sequence: CASSVQTEGNTIYF. The DNA for the CDR3 is TGTGCCAGTAGTGTCCAGACAGAAGGAAACACCATATATTTT.

The V gene is TRBV6-5, the J gene TRBJ1-1; D uncertain. V was cut by 7 bases and J by 4 bases, with 13 bases left in between. Germline V lookup: CDR1 MNHEY, CDR2 SVGAGI. The CDR3 has 13 amino acids. In nucleotides, the CDR3 is TGTGCCAGCACCCGAGCTACCCTCACTGAAGCTTTCTTT. It codes for CASTRATLTEAFF.

The V and J genes are TRBV7-6 and TRBJ2-1; D unclear. Germline-derived CDR1 and CDR2 are SGHVS and FNYEAQ. V shed 5 bases and J shed 3 bases, with 14 bases lying between them. CDR3 length: 15 residues. The CDR3 region has the DNA TGTGCCAGCAGCCAGAGCTTTCAGGTCTACAATGAGCAGTTCTTC. Its translation is CASSQSFQVYNEQFF.

The chain employs TRBV9 and TRBJ2-3; 9 bases match TRBD1. The CDR3 sequence is 13 residues long. After removal of 8 bases from V and 4 bases from J, the junction contained 5 bases not matched to a gene. The germline gives CDR1 SGDLS, CDR2 YYNGEE. CDR3 bases: TGTGCCAGTAACAGGGGGCAATCAGATACGCAGTATTTT. Translated: CASNRGQSDTQYF.

The chain employs TRBV2 and TRBJ1-2; D is unresolved. CDR1 is SNHLY, CDR2 FYNNEI, per germline. The CDR3 has 12 residues. Trimming cost V 6 bases and J 4 bases, with 9 bases left between them. The CDR3 DNA follows: TGTGCCAGCAGGCCGGGAAGCTATGGCTACACCTTC. Translated, it gives CASRPGSYGYTF.

The V call is TRBV5-4, the J call TRBJ1-2; TRBD1 is a possible D gene (6 bases). The V gene lost 4 bases and the J gene lost 3 bases, with 19 bases spanning the gap. The CDR3 contains 16 residues. CDR1 SGHNT and CDR2 YYREEE come from the germline V gene (reference sequence). The CDR3 region has the DNA TGTGCCAGCAGCCGGGGTACCGGGACAAACTACTATGGCTACACCTTC. It encodes CASSRGTGTNYYGYTF.

CDR3 region: CASATGDTGELFF. The CDR3 region has the DNA TGTGCCAGTGCGACAGGGGACACCGGGGAGCTGTTTTTT. The chain uses TRBV27 and TRBJ2-2; 8 bases are a match to TRBD1. CDR3 length: 13 amino acids. The V and J ends lost 9 bases and 3 bases, in that order; junction bases with no gene match: 3. The V gene's germline CDR1 is MNHEY and CDR2 SMNVEV (reference sequence).

The chain uses TRBV27 and TRBJ2-1; tentative D call: TRBD1 (5 bases). CDR1 is MNHEY and CDR2 is SMNVEV in the germline V gene (reference sequence). The CDR3 runs 15 residues. Trimming cost V 6 bases and J 2 bases, with 14 bases left between them. CDR3 in amino acids: CASSPTQGPYNEQFF. The CDR3 DNA reads TGTGCCAGCAGCCCTACGCAGGGTCCCTACAATGAGCAGTTCTTC.

This clone was picked up a small number of times. The chain links TRBV7-8 to TRBJ1-5; D is ambiguous. Per the germline V gene, CDR1 is SGHVS and CDR2 is FQNEAQ. The V and J ends lost 1 base and 4 bases respectively, with 11 bases between them. The CDR3 runs 15 residues. In nucleotides, the CDR3 is TGTGCCAGCAGCTTAGTGGCCTTCCCGAATCAGCCCCAGCATTTT. It translates to CASSLVAFPNQPQHF.

In this sample, this clone turned up once. The chain links TRBV15 to TRBJ1-4; possibly TRBD1 for D (6 bases). CDR1 is LNHNV, CDR2 YYDKDF, per germline (reference sequence). The CDR3 spans 15 residues. Trimming shortened V by 5 bases and J by 7 bases, and 17 bases separated the two germline ends. As DNA, the CDR3 is TGTGCCACCAGCTCTTCCGGGACAAGACGTGAAAAACTGTTTTTT. Translation: CATSSSGTRREKLFF.

This chain joins TRBV11-2 and TRBJ2-2; D is ambiguous. From germline, CDR1 is SGHAT and CDR2 FQNNGV. Trimming took 5 bases from V and 1 from J, leaving 11 bases between them. The CDR3 extends over 15 amino acids. The CDR3 here is CASSPLAENTGELFF. The CDR3 DNA follows: TGTGCCAGCAGCCCCCTGGCTGAGAACACCGGGGAGCTGTTTTTT.

CDR3 DNA: TGCAGCGGCGGGCCGGTGAACACTGAAGCTTTCTTT. It encodes CSGGPVNTEAFF. The rearrangement joins TRBV29-1 to TRBJ1-1, with D uncertain. The germline V gene has CDR1 SQVTM and CDR2 ANQGSEA. The CDR3 is 12 residues long. V lost 7 bases, J lost 0 bases, and 9 bases lay in between.

On this clone: Other DNA sequences within the sample encode an identical CDR3. The chain recombines TRBV5-1 with TRBJ1-1; D unclear. The CDR3 loop spans 14 amino acids. V lost 2 bases and J 1 base, leaving 9 bases between the germline ends. The germline V gene encodes CDR1 SGHRS and CDR2 YFSETQ. Written as DNA, the CDR3 is TGCGCCAGCAGCTTATCAGGAGGGAACACTGAAGCTTTCTTT. This translates into CASSLSGGNTEAFF.